Following are 8 T cell receptor beta chains from one sample sequenced in a study of cytomegalovirus exposure and HLA in healthy donors. The PCR contained 60 Vbeta and 13 Jbeta primers. Produced via immunoSEQ multiplex PCR; TCRdb's table is partial and in-frame only. There are around 130,000 clones in the sample; more than 60% occur only once, and over 2% lies in the top ten. Sequenced input: PBMCs. The receptors derive from a middle-aged woman in good health and CMV-seropositive.

V is TRBV7-6 and J is TRBJ2-7, with 9 bases aligning to TRBD2. Looked up from germline, CDR1 is SGHVS and CDR2 is FNYEAQ. The CDR3 consists of 14 residues. The trim removed 7 bases at V and 6 bases at J, leaving 10 bases unmatched. CDR3 sequence (DNA): TGTGCCAGCACCCCTGGTAGCGGGAGAGGCGAGCAGTACTTC. It codes for CASTPGSGRGEQYF.

V usage is TRBV9 and J usage is TRBJ2-1; unclear D gene. Trimming took off 2 bases at V and 8 bases at J, with 17 bases between the two ends. Germline CDR1 SGDLS, CDR2 YYNGEE. The CDR3 is 15 amino acids. CDR3 sequence: CASSVRQATHDEQFF. CDR3 DNA: TGTGCCAGCAGCGTCCGCCAGGCAACGCACGATGAGCAGTTCTTC.

The rearrangement joins TRBV7-8 to TRBJ1-4; D may be TRBD1 (5 bases). From germline, CDR1 is SGHVS and CDR2 FQNEAQ. This CDR3 spans 14 amino acids. The V and J ends lost 6 bases and 5 bases respectively, with 13 bases between them. CDR3 nucleotide sequence: TGTGCCAGCAGTCGCGAGCAGGGCAATGAAAAACTGTTTTTT. This sequence encodes CASSREQGNEKLFF. The full variable domain, in which reference TRBV7-8 and TRBJ1-4 provide the parts outside the CDR3, is GAGVSQSPRYKVAKRGQDVALRCDPISGHVSLFWYQQALGQGPEFLTYFQNEAQLDKSGLPSDRFFAERPEGSVSTLKIQRTQQEDSAVYLCASSREQGNEKLFFGSGTQLSVL.

The CDR3: CASSQRDSSGNTIYF. The CDR3 DNA follows: TGCGCCAGCAGCCAAAGGGACAGCTCTGGAAACACCATATATTTT. V and J are TRBV4-1 and TRBJ1-3; 7 bases are shared with TRBD1. V lost 2 bases and J lost 0; bases outside the gene matches: 1. The CDR3 extends over 15 amino acids. CDR1 is MGHRA, CDR2 YSYEKL, per germline.

This chain links TRBV30 with TRBJ1-5, with 8 bases fitting TRBD1. The CDR3 has 14 amino acids. V gave up 3 bases and J gave up 7 bases; unmatched junction bases: 8. CDR1 and CDR2 (germline): GTSNPN, SVGIG (reference sequence). In DNA form, the CDR3 reads TGTGCCTGGAGCGGACAGGGCGGCGGCCAGCCCCAGCATTTT. Its translation: CAWSGQGGGQPQHF.

DNA for the CDR3: TGTGCCAGCTCACCTCTGGTGGACAGGGGAGGAAACACCATATATTTT. It is translated as CASSPLVDRGGNTIYF. The rearrangement links TRBV18 to TRBJ1-3, with 9 bases aligning to TRBD1. The CDR3 is made up of 16 amino acids. After removal of 3 bases from V and 4 bases from J, the junction contained 7 bases not matched to a gene. The germline gives CDR1 KGHSH, CDR2 LQKENI.

The V gene is TRBV7-8, the J gene TRBJ1-5, with 9 bases aligning to TRBD1. The CDR3 has 14 residues. V lost 5 bases to trimming and J lost 5 bases; unmatched junction nucleotides: 4. Germline CDR1 is SGHVS and CDR2 is FQNEAQ. The CDR3 coding sequence is TGTGCCAGCAGCGGGGACAGGGATGATCAGCCCCAGCATTTT. This codes for CASSGDRDDQPQHF.

The chain recombines TRBV5-1 with TRBJ1-3; D is perhaps TRBD1 (5 bases). Germline CDR1 reads SGHRS; CDR2 reads YFSETQ. V gave up 3 bases and J gave up 0 bases, with 16 bases separating them. CDR3 length: 17 amino acids. CDR3 loop: CASSSDQGPFSGNTIYF. The CDR3 region has the DNA TGCGCCAGCAGCTCGGATCAGGGCCCCTTCTCTGGAAACACCATATATTTT. Combining the CDR3 with reference TRBV5-1 and TRBJ1-3 gives the whole variable domain KAGVTQTPRYLIKTRGQQVTLSCSPISGHRSVSWYQQTPGQGLQFLFEYFSETQRNKGNFPGRFSGRQFSNSRSEMNVSTLELGDSALYLCASSSDQGPFSGNTIYFGEGSWLTVV.